Given below is one T cell receptor (beta chain) in context. Its specificity is not known. The record originates from a study of shared clonotypes between healthy human individuals. Several immunoSEQ plates held equal portions of the genomic DNA taken from each subset. The protocol was immunoSEQ multiplex PCR, while the TCRdb copy is restricted to in-frame clones and leaves out a portion. The sample has about a million clones, 70% to 85% seen once. The CDR3 is 16 amino acids. Germline assignment: CDR1 LGHNA and CDR2 YNFKEQ. With V trimmed by 5 bases and J by 1 base, 10 bases remained unmatched. Study observations and caveats: The naive CD4 repertoires of several donors were compared, and approximately 5% of clonotypes were shared.

This sequence joins TRBV4-2 and TRBJ1-1, with 7 bases that match TRBD1. Sequencing was done on a sample of memory CD4+ T cells from PBMCs. Subset here: CD45RA-negative fraction. The sequence was collected from a man younger than 30 in good health. Some clones in this sample may be carry-over from other donors' samples. The CDR3 bases are TGTGCCAGCAGCGGATGGGGGGGACAGACGAACACTGAAGCTTTCTTT. This codes for CASSGWGGQTNTEAFF.